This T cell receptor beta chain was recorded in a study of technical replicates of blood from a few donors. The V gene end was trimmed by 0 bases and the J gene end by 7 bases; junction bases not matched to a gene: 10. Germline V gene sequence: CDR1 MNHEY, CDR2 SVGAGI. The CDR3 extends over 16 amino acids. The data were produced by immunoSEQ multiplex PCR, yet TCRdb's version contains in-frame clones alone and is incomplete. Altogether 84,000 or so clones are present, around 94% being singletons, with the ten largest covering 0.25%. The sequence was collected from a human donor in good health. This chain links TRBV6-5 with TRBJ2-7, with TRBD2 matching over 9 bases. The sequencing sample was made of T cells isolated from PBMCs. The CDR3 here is CASSYSSGRPPREQYF. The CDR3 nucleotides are TGTGCCAGCAGTTACTCGAGCGGGAGGCCACCTAGGGAGCAGTACTTC.